This T cell receptor beta chain was recovered during a study of chemoradiotherapy in HPV16-positive cancers. Study observations and caveats: Candidate HPV-specific clones and E7-related TCR motifs grew in tumor during treatment.

Assay used: immunoSEQ multiplex PCR; TCRdb lists only in-frame clones, some missing. Of about 25,000 clones listed, more than 90% were seen once; the top ten hold around a fifth. The CDR3 totals 13 residues. Trimming took off 4 bases at V and 2 bases at J, with 8 bases between the two ends. Germline-derived CDR1 and CDR2 are SGDLS and YYNGEE. Details on this clone: What it binds is not known.

The chain links TRBV9 to TRBJ2-3; D ambiguous. The sequence was obtained from a human donor with HPV-associated anogenital cancer. The sequencing used blood, collected from a patient who underwent chemoradiotherapy. CDR3 in amino acids: CASSFVSTDTQYF. Here the CDR3 DNA reads TGTGCCAGCAGCTTCGTCTCCACAGATACGCAGTATTTT.